These 7 T cell receptor beta chains were sequenced from one sample in a study of blood T cell repertoires in COVID-19. Clones were sequenced by immunoSEQ multiplex PCR, and TCRdb holds only the in-frame ones, with some missing. The sample holds approximately 480,000 clones; about 91% are singletons and the top ten take roughly 0.84%. Sequencing used peripheral blood. These receptors were taken from a man aged 18-30 years with COVID-19, enrolled during active disease.

The chain joins TRBV7-8 to TRBJ1-1; D perhaps matches TRBD1 (6 bases). V was trimmed by 4 bases and J by 2 bases, leaving 8 bases between them. The V gene's germline CDR1 is SGHVS and CDR2 FQNEAQ. This CDR3 contains 13 residues. DNA of the CDR3: TGTGCCAGCAGCTCCAGGGGAAACACTGAAGCTTTCTTT. Translating it yields CASSSRGNTEAFF.

This chain uses TRBV2 with TRBJ2-7; no clear D. CDR3 size: 11 residues. The germline V gene encodes CDR1 SNHLY and CDR2 FYNNEI. V gave up 5 bases and J gave up 4 bases, with 6 bases separating them. CDR3 nucleotide sequence: TGTGCCAGCAGTACTTCTTACGAGCAGTACTTC. Protein: CASSTSYEQYF.

The chain links TRBV30 to TRBJ2-1; tentative D call: TRBD1 (6 bases). The V gene's germline CDR1 is GTSNPN and CDR2 SVGIG (reference sequence). This CDR3 has 16 residues. Trimming shortened V by 2 bases and J by 8 bases, and 22 bases separated the two germline ends. As DNA, the CDR3 is TGTGCCTGGAGTAAACCACTGGGACAACTTCAGGATGAGCAGTTCTTC. It specifies CAWSKPLGQLQDEQFF.

The J gene is TRBJ2-7, the V gene TRBV12-3 or TRBV12-4; no clear D. The CDR3 runs 12 residues. V shed 2 bases and J shed 5 bases, with 7 bases lying between them. The CDR3 protein is CASSLPPDEQYF. The CDR3 nucleotides are TGTGCCAGCAGTTTACCCCCGGACGAGCAGTACTTC.

This clone was recorded only once. The chain uses TRBV19 and TRBJ1-5; TRBD1 might be the D (6 bases). CDR1 is LNHDA, CDR2 SQIVND, per germline (reference sequence). V shed 6 bases and J shed 2 bases, with 23 bases lying between them. CDR3 length: 18 residues. The CDR3 nucleotides are TGTGCCAGTAGATCAAAGGCGCAGGGGAGTGGGGGCAATCAGCCCCAGCATTTT. Its protein is CASRSKAQGSGGNQPQHF.

CDR3 bases: TGTGCCAGCAGCCCCGGACAGGGTTATAGCAATCAGCCCCAGCATTTT. It encodes CASSPGQGYSNQPQHF. The chain links TRBV11-2 to TRBJ1-5; TRBD1 matches 8 bases. After removal of 5 bases from V and 0 bases from J, the junction contained 6 bases not matched to a gene. This CDR3 contains 16 residues. The germline V gene encodes CDR1 SGHAT and CDR2 FQNNGV.

The gene calls are TRBV11-3 and TRBJ2-1, with 9 bases aligning to TRBD2. Germline V gene data show CDR1 as SGHNT and CDR2 as YENEEA. Trimming removed 1 base from V and 6 bases from J; junction bases left unmatched: 4. The CDR3 consists of 15 residues. The CDR3, as DNA: TGTGCCAGCAGCTTAGTTTGGCGGGAGGGCAATGAGCAGTTCTTC. This codes for CASSLVWREGNEQFF.